These 10 T cell receptor beta chains came from one sample sequenced in a study of shared clonotypes between healthy human individuals. Assay: immunoSEQ multiplex PCR; the TCRdb copy retains only in-frame clones and omits some. This repertoire shows about 1 million clones, approximately 78% found once; its top ten account for approximately 0.5%. The material sequenced was memory CD4+ T cells from PBMCs. Subset specified: CD45RA-negative fraction. The receptor source for this set is a man younger than 35 in good health. Some clones in this sample may be carry-over from other donors' samples.

This clone has a single count. The chain carries TRBV10-1 and TRBJ2-2; 13 bases are a match to TRBD2. Trimming took 4 bases from V and 5 from J; bases not matched to a gene: 7. CDR1 is WNHNN and CDR2 is SYGVQD in the germline V gene (reference sequence). CDR3 length: 17 residues. CDR3 nucleotide sequence: TGCGCCAGCAGTGGTGGACTAGCGGGAGTTGGGACCGGGGAGCTGTTTTTT. Translated, it gives CASSGGLAGVGTGELFF.

The rearrangement joins TRBV28 to TRBJ2-7, with TRBD1 as a possible D gene (6 bases). CDR1 is MDHEN, CDR2 SYDVKM, per germline. The CDR3 has 13 amino acids. V was clipped by 6 bases and J by 4 bases, with 13 bases between them. CDR3 nucleotide sequence: TGTGCCAGCAGGGGGGACACCTCGTACGAGCAGTACTTC. Translating gives CASRGDTSYEQYF.

This chain connects TRBV28 to TRBJ2-2; D gene unclear. Germline CDR1 and CDR2: MDHEN and SYDVKM. V was clipped by 1 base and J by 2 bases, with 8 bases between them. The CDR3 runs 15 residues. The CDR3 here is CASSLSTFNTGELFF. CDR3 DNA sequence: TGTGCCAGCAGTTTATCCACATTTAACACCGGGGAGCTGTTTTTT.

The chain links TRBV5-1 to TRBJ1-2; 8 bases agree with TRBD1. Germline V CDR1 and CDR2: SGHRS, YFSETQ. Losses at the gene ends were 3 bases for V and 5 bases for J; bases not matched to a gene: 6. The CDR3 loop spans 14 amino acids. The CDR3 region is CASSSSTGEYGYTF. Here the CDR3 DNA reads TGCGCCAGCAGCTCCTCGACAGGGGAGTATGGCTACACCTTC.

The chain links TRBV10-3 to TRBJ2-5, with a possible D match to TRBD2 (5 bases). Germline CDR1 and CDR2: ENHRY and SYGVKD. The CDR3 runs to 15 residues. With 4 bases removed from V and 4 bases from J, the gap between germline ends came to 16 bases. CDR3 bases: TGTGCCATCAGTGGGACGGACGGGGAGCCAGAGACCCAGTACTTC. Translation gives CAISGTDGEPETQYF.

As concerns this clone: This may arise from a read error, as a much more abundant clone is one base away. This chain joins TRBV5-6 and TRBJ2-5; D is uncertain. CDR1 and CDR2 (germline): SGHDT, YYEEEE. Deletions cut 3 bases from V and 0 bases from J, with 0 bases between. There are 11 residues in the CDR3. CDR3 bases: TGTGCCAGCAGCTACCAAGAGACCCAGTACTTC. It encodes CASSYQETQYF.

This clone was seen once. The V and J genes are TRBV7-6 and TRBJ1-1; D might be TRBD1 (5 bases). V lost 2 bases to trimming and J lost 0 bases, with 7 bases between them. Germline V lookup: CDR1 SGHVS, CDR2 FNYEAQ. This CDR3 region has 14 residues. The CDR3 nucleotides read TGTGCCAGCAGCTTACAGGGTATGAACACTGAAGCTTTCTTT. Translating it yields CASSLQGMNTEAFF.

V usage is TRBV28 and J usage is TRBJ1-2, with D tentatively TRBD1 (6 bases). The germline V gene encodes CDR1 MDHEN and CDR2 SYDVKM. V was pared by 6 bases and J by 4 bases, with 12 bases between. This CDR3 contains 13 residues. CDR3 sequence reads: CASSVQGSYGYTF. CDR3 coding DNA: TGTGCCAGCAGCGTACAGGGATCCTATGGCTACACCTTC.

V and J are TRBV11-2 and TRBJ1-4; tentatively, D is TRBD1 (6 bases). Germline V gene data show CDR1 as SGHAT and CDR2 as FQNNGV. CDR3 length: 14 amino acids. Trimming stripped 5 bases from V and 6 bases from J, with 13 bases between. The CDR3 sequence is CASSVGTGHEKLFF. The CDR3, as DNA: TGTGCCAGCAGCGTCGGAACAGGGCATGAAAAACTGTTTTTT.

The V and J genes are TRBV28 and TRBJ2-2; 8 positions agree with TRBD2. In germline, CDR1 is MDHEN, CDR2 SYDVKM. The CDR3 runs 14 residues. After removal of 8 bases from V and 7 bases from J, the junction contained 9 bases not matched to a gene. The CDR3 DNA is TGTGCCAGCCGAGCGGGAGTAAAGGGCGGGGAGCTGTTTTTT. Protein: CASRAGVKGGELFF.